The clone carrying this T cell receptor beta chain has only a few counts. The data stem from a study of regulatory T cells in long-lasting Graves disease. Time point meaning: newly diagnosed GD, antithyroid drugs for less than 3 months. Researchers made the TCR library from RNA that was extracted from PBMCs. Researchers made TCR beta libraries by using iRepertoire HTBI primers and running Arm-PCR on CDR3 regions. In TCRdb, the multiplex PCR reads were re-called with MiXCR into one record per CDR3 protein. The sample yields about 560,000 distinct CDR3 sequences, around 16% seen once. Trimming took off 0 bases at V and 2 bases at J, with 14 bases between the two ends. Germline V lookup: CDR1 SGHKS, CDR2 YYEKEE (reference sequence). The CDR3 contains 16 residues. The data also belong to a second study, concerning T cells in Graves' hyperthyroidism and ophthalmopathy. Per that study: Each diagnosis drew on symptoms, thyroxine, TRAb, thyroid ultrasound and orbital computed tomography findings.

J is TRBJ2-5 and V is TRBV5-5; D remains unclear. The specimen was peripheral blood mononuclear cells (PBMCs), collected at new diagnosis, from a patient treated with antithyroid drugs. This TCR came from a man younger than 30 with Graves disease. The DNA of the CDR3 is TGTGCCAGCAGCTTGGGAATCGTCCGAGGTCAAGAGACCCAGTACTTC. Translated: CASSLGIVRGQETQYF.